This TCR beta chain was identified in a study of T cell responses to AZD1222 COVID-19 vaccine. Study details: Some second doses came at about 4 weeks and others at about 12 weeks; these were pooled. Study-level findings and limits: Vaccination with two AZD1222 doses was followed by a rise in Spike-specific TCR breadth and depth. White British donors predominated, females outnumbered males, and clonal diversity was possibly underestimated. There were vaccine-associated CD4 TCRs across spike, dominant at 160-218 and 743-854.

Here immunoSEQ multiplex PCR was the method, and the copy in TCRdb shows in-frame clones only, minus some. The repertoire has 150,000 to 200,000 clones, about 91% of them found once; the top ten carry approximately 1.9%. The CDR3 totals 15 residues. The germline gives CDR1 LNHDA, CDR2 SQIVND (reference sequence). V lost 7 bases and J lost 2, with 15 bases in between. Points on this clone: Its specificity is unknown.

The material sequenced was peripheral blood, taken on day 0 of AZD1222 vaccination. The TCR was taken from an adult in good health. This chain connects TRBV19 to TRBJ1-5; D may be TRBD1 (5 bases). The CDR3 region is CASTYAGGGNQPQHF. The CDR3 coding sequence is TGTGCCAGTACCTACGCCGGAGGGGGCAATCAGCCCCAGCATTTT.